This TCR beta chain comes out of a study of cytomegalovirus exposure and HLA in healthy donors. The CDR3 is 14 residues long. Germline CDR1 MDHEN, CDR2 SYDVKM. The germline V and J ends were trimmed by 5 bases and 7 bases, with 15 bases remaining between them. Study-wide points: A few chains linked to CMV were shown in vitro to be specific for CMV antigens.

Concerning this clone: What it recognizes is unknown.

The assay was immunoSEQ multiplex PCR, and TCRdb's table has in-frame clones only and misses some. The sample includes 130,000 or so clones, approximately 89% seen only once; the top ten take about 3.7%. The chain recombines TRBV28 with TRBJ1-5; the D is unclear. The receptor comes from a man aged 30 to 39 in good health and CMV-seronegative. What was sequenced was PBMCs. CDR3 sequence (DNA): TGTGCCAGCAGTCCCCGGCGGGAACGACAGCCCCAGCATTTT. Encoded protein: CASSPRRERQPQHF. Filled out from reference TRBV28 and TRBJ1-5, the complete variable domain reads DVKVTQSSRYLVKRTGEKVFLECVQDMDHENMFWYRQDPGLGLRLIYFSYDVKMKEKGDIPEGYSVSREKKERFSLILESASTNQTSMYLCASSPRRERQPQHFGDGTRLSIL.